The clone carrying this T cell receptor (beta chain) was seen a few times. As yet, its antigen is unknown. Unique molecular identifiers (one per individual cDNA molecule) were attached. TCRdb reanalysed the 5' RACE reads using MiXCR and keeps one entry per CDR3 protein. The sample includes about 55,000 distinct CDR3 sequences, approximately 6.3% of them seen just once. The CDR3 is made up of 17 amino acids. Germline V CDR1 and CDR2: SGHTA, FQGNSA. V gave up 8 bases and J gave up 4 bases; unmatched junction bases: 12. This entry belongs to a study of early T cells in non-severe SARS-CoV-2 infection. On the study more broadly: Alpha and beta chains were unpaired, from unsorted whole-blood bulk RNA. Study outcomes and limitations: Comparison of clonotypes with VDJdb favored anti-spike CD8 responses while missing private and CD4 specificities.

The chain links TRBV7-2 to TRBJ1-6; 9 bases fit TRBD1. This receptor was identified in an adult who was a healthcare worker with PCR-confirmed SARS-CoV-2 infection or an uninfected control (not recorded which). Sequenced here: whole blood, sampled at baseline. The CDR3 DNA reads TGTGCCAGCGGAAGGGCCCCGGGACAGGGATATAATTCACCCCTCCACTTT. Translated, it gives CASGRAPGQGYNSPLHF.